Presented here are 5 T cell receptor beta chains from one specimen sequenced in a study of blood T cell repertoires in COVID-19. Sequencing used immunoSEQ multiplex PCR; TCRdb keeps in-frame clones, though not all of them. Of around 400,000 clones detected, approximately 87% appear once; the ten largest clones hold roughly 2.1%. Sequencing input: peripheral blood. The receptors come from a woman aged 55-70 years with COVID-19, enrolled during active disease.

The V call is TRBV3-1 (or the pseudogene TRBV3-2), the J call TRBJ1-2; tentatively, D is TRBD1 (6 bases). The V gene's germline CDR1 is LGHDT and CDR2 YNNKEL (reference sequence). The V end lost 2 bases, the J end lost 9 bases, and 10 bases lay between the germline ends. The CDR3 is 12 amino acids. The CDR3: CASSQQQGSYTF. Here the CDR3 DNA reads TGTGCCAGCAGCCAACAACAGGGAAGCTACACCTTC.

The J gene is TRBJ1-5, the V gene TRBV12-3 or TRBV12-4, with a tentative D call TRBD1 (6 bases). V shed 6 bases and J shed 6 bases, with 12 bases lying between them. The CDR3 covers 13 residues. The CDR3 nucleotides are TGTGCCAGCAGCAGGGGTAGAGGTCAGCCCCAGCATTTT. Its protein is CASSRGRGQPQHF.

This clone came up once. J is TRBJ2-7 and V is TRBV2, with D uncertain. The CDR3 covers 13 residues. Germline V gene sequence: CDR1 SNHLY, CDR2 FYNNEI. V lost 5 bases to trimming and J lost 3 bases, with 11 bases between them. For the CDR3, the DNA is TGTGCCAGCAGTCGCCAGGAAAGCTACGAGCAGTACTTC. Amino acids: CASSRQESYEQYF.

The rearrangement uses TRBV15 and TRBJ1-5; tentatively, D is TRBD1 (5 bases). The CDR3 covers 17 residues. Germline lookup yields CDR1 LNHNV and CDR2 YYDKDF (reference sequence). The V and J ends lost 0 bases and 8 bases respectively, with 20 bases between them. CDR3 sequence reads: CATSREGGREGKEPQHF. The CDR3 nucleotides are TGTGCCACCAGCAGAGAGGGCGGCAGGGAAGGTAAAGAGCCCCAGCATTTT.

The CDR3 DNA follows: TGCGCCAGCTGCGAGGGAGGGGGGGTCACTGAAGCTTTCTTT. Its protein product is CASCEGGGVTEAFF. J is TRBJ1-1 and V is TRBV5-1; possible D gene TRBD1, 6 bases. The CDR3 contains 14 residues. The V gene lost 7 bases and the J gene lost 4 bases, with 17 bases spanning the gap. Germline CDR1 is SGHRS and CDR2 is YFSETQ.